The 9 T cell receptor beta chains in this list originate from one sample, sequenced in a study of PD-L1 blockade in urothelial cancer. Specified time point: pretreatment peripheral blood. Sequencing was performed with immunoSEQ multiplex PCR; in TCRdb, only in-frame clones are kept and a portion is missing. The data contain tens of thousands of clones, around 85% of them singletons. Sample: PBMCs, taken around atezolizumab (anti-PD-L1) treatment. The receptors stem from a woman aged 60-70 years with urothelial cancer.

The V call is TRBV6-6, the J call TRBJ1-5; D is unclear. The germline V gene encodes CDR1 MNHNY and CDR2 SVGAGI (reference sequence). The CDR3 is 16 residues long. Deletions cut 2 bases from V and 3 bases from J, with 14 bases between. The CDR3 is CASSYVPSWANQPQHF. The CDR3 DNA sequence: TGTGCCAGCAGTTACGTTCCGTCTTGGGCCAATCAGCCCCAGCATTTT.

This chain joins TRBV19 and TRBJ2-1; D gene uncertain. V lost 3 bases, J lost 2 bases, and 14 bases lay in between. This CDR3 is built from 16 residues. The V gene's germline CDR1 is LNHDA and CDR2 SQIVND (reference sequence). In nucleotides, the CDR3 is TGTGCCAGTAGTATCACCGGAGCTTCCCCCTACAATGAGCAGTTCTTC. Its translation is CASSITGASPYNEQFF.

This clone was detected a few times. V usage is TRBV5-1 and J usage is TRBJ2-1, with 7 bases aligning to TRBD2. The V and J ends lost 7 bases and 0 bases, in that order; junction bases with no gene match: 4. This CDR3 spans 14 amino acids. CDR1 and CDR2 (germline): SGHRS, YFSETQ. In DNA, the CDR3 is TGCGCCAGCTACAGCGGGGACTCCTACAATGAGCAGTTCTTC. Translation: CASYSGDSYNEQFF.

The genes are TRBV5-1 and TRBJ2-5; 8 positions agree with TRBD2. The germline CDR1 and CDR2 sequences are SGHRS and YFSETQ. After removal of 3 bases from V and 5 bases from J, the junction contained 6 bases not matched to a gene. CDR3 length equals 14 residues. The CDR3 sequence: CASSSGGGFETQYF. In DNA, the CDR3 is TGCGCCAGCAGCTCGGGCGGGGGGTTTGAGACCCAGTACTTC.

The chain recombines TRBV6-6 with TRBJ2-1; 9 bases are shared with TRBD2. The CDR3 has 16 residues. Germline CDR1 is MNHNY and CDR2 is SVGAGI (reference sequence). With 6 bases clipped from V and 4 bases from J, the junction kept 10 bases outside the gene matches. The CDR3 loop reads CASRPVTSGPYNEQFF. DNA of the CDR3: TGTGCCAGCAGACCCGTGACTAGCGGCCCTTACAATGAGCAGTTCTTC.

The chain combines TRBV5-1 with TRBJ2-5, with 10 bases that match TRBD1. The germline V gene has CDR1 SGHRS and CDR2 YFSETQ. This CDR3 contains 15 residues. The V gene end was trimmed by 3 bases and the J gene end by 5 bases; junction bases not matched to a gene: 7. CDR3 sequence: CASSSRQGASETQYF. CDR3 coding DNA: TGCGCCAGCAGCTCCCGACAGGGGGCATCGGAGACCCAGTACTTC.

The V gene is TRBV7-3, the J gene TRBJ2-1; weak D call: TRBD1 (5 bases). Trimming pared 3 bases from V and 7 bases from J, leaving 13 bases between. The CDR3 loop spans 14 amino acids. CDR1 is SGHTA, CDR2 FQGTGA, per germline. CDR3 in DNA: TGTGCCAGCAGCTTGCAGGGTTCGTTGAATGAGCAGTTCTTC. Translated, it gives CASSLQGSLNEQFF.

The chain combines TRBV28 with TRBJ2-7, with a tentative D call TRBD1 (5 bases). V lost 3 bases and J 3 bases, leaving 15 bases between the germline ends. CDR1 is MDHEN and CDR2 is SYDVKM in the germline V gene. The CDR3 is 15 residues long. CDR3 in DNA: TGTGCCAGCAGTTTCACAGGATGGAGCCGCTACGAGCAGTACTTC. This sequence encodes CASSFTGWSRYEQYF.

The chain joins TRBV2 to TRBJ2-3; TRBD2 agrees at 8 bases. Losses at the gene ends were 5 bases for V and 2 bases for J; bases not matched to a gene: 9. CDR1 is SNHLY and CDR2 is FYNNEI in the germline V gene. The CDR3 runs 16 residues. This chain's CDR3 is CASSWIAGTFTDTQYF. The CDR3 DNA reads as TGTGCCAGCAGTTGGATAGCGGGGACCTTCACAGATACGCAGTATTTT.